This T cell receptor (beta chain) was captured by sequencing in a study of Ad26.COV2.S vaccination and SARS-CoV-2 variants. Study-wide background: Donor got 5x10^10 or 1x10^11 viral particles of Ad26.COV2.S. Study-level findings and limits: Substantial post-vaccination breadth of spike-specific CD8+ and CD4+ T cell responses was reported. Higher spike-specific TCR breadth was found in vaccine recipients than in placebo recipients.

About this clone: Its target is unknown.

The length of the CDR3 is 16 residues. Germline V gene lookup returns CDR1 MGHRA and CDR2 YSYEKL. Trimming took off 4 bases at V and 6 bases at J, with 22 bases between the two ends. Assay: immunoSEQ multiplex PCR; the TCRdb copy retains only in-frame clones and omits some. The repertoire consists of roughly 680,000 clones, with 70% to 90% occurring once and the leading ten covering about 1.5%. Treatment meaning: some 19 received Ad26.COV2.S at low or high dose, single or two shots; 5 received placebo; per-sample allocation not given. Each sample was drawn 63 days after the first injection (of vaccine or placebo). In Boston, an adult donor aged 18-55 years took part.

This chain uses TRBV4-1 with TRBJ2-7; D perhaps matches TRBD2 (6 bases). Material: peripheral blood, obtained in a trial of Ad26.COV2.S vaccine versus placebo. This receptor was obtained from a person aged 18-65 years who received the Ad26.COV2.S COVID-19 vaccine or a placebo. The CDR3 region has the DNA TGCGCCAGCAGCCCCAGCCCCTCCGGGACTGGCCTCGAGCAGTACTTC. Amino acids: CASSPSPSGTGLEQYF.